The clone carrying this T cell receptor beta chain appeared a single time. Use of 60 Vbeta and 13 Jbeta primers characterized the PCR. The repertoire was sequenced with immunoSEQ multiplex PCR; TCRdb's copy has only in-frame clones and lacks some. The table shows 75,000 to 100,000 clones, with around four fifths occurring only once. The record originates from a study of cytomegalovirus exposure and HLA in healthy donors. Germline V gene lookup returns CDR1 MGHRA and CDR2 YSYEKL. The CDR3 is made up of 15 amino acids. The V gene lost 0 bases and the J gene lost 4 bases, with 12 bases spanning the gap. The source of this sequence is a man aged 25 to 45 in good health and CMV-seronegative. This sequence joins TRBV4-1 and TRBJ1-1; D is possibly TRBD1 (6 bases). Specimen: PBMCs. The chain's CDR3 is CASSQDQGGGTEAFF. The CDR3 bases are TGCGCCAGCAGCCAAGATCAGGGAGGGGGCACTGAAGCTTTCTTT.